Following are 17 T cell receptor beta chains from one sample sequenced in a study of T-cell reconstitution after alpha-beta-depleted transplantation in children. Unique molecular identifiers were used in preparing the TCRbeta library. MiXCR was run by TCRdb on the PCR reads, yielding one entry per CDR3 protein. The sample yields 250,000 or so distinct CDR3 sequences, approximately 24% seen once. Material: PBMCs, mostly from graft donor cells, obtained 360 days after TCRalphabeta/CD19-depleted stem cell transplant. Every receptor here comes from a female patient aged 2 to 10 who had a stem cell transplant for congenital amegakaryocytic thrombocytopenia, so the T cells may come from the graft donor.

This clonotype appeared many times. This chain joins TRBV3-1 and TRBJ2-6, with D possibly TRBD1 on 5 matching bases. Looked up from germline, CDR1 is LGHDT and CDR2 is YNNKEL (reference sequence). The CDR3 length is 14 residues. Deletions cut 7 bases from V and 4 bases from J, with 11 bases between. The CDR3 loop is CASKDTAGANVLTF. CDR3 coding DNA: TGTGCCAGCAAGGACACCGCCGGGGCCAACGTCCTGACTTTC.

The chain employs TRBV5-1 and TRBJ2-2; no firm D call. The CDR3 length is 12 residues. From germline, CDR1 is SGHRS and CDR2 YFSETQ. V lost 0 bases, J lost 6 bases, and 3 bases lay in between. CDR3 nucleotide sequence: TGCGCCAGCAGCTTGGCGGCCGGGGAGCTGTTTTTT. It encodes CASSLAAGELFF.

This clonotype was seen only a few times. One junction end disagrees with the germline gene, perhaps due to a read error. The V gene is TRBV12-3 or TRBV12-4, the J gene TRBJ1-1, with D perhaps matching TRBD1 (5 bases). The CDR3 covers 14 residues. As DNA, the CDR3 is TGTGCCAGCGGCCAGGGTTTCACGAACACTGGAGCTTTCTTT. This translates into CASGQGFTNTGAFF.

This clonotype was seen a handful of times. V and J are TRBV19 and TRBJ1-2, with unresolved D. V was clipped by 6 bases and J by 3 bases, with 14 bases between them. Germline CDR1 LNHDA, CDR2 SQIVND (reference sequence). This CDR3 is built from 14 residues. CDR3 amino acids: CASSKNWGDYGYTF. The CDR3 DNA follows: TGTGCCAGTAGCAAAAATTGGGGTGACTATGGCTACACCTTC.

V gene TRBV4-2 combines with J gene TRBJ2-3, with 11 bases identical to TRBD2. Trimming took 4 bases from V and 3 from J; bases not matched to a gene: 12. The CDR3 has 18 amino acids. Germline V CDR1 and CDR2: LGHNA, YNFKEQ. The CDR3 sequence: CASSLNTETSGDTDTQYF. The CDR3 nucleotides are TGTGCCAGCAGCCTTAACACCGAGACTAGCGGGGATACAGATACGCAGTATTTT.

V is TRBV9 and J is TRBJ1-1; D remains unclear. This CDR3 contains 14 residues. V shed 0 bases and J shed 1 base, with 7 bases lying between them. CDR1 is SGDLS, CDR2 YYNGEE, per germline. The chain's CDR3 is CASSVGSGNTEAFF. The CDR3 nucleotides are TGTGCCAGCAGCGTAGGTTCGGGGAACACTGAAGCTTTCTTT. Full variable domain (remainder filled in from reference TRBV9 and TRBJ1-1): DSGVTQTPKHLITATGQRVTLRCSPRSGDLSVYWYQQSLDQGLQFLIQYYNGEERAKGNILERFSAQQFPDLHSELNLSSLELGDSALYFCASSVGSGNTEAFFGQGTRLTVV.

The chain recombines TRBV10-2 with TRBJ2-2; D gene ambiguous. The germline gives CDR1 WSHSY, CDR2 SAAADI. The V gene lost 7 bases and the J gene lost 3 bases, with 9 bases spanning the gap. The CDR3 has 13 residues. CDR3 nucleotides: TGCGCCAGCACCGAGGACGACACCGGGGAGCTGTTTTTT. Protein sequence: CASTEDDTGELFF.

The rearrangement uses TRBV11-3 and TRBJ2-5, with D possibly called TRBD1 or TRBD2 (5 bases each). CDR3 size: 14 residues. Trimming removed 2 bases at V and 4 bases at J, with 11 bases between. Looked up from germline, CDR1 is SGHNT and CDR2 is YENEEA. Here the CDR3 reads CASSLTGRSETQYF. The CDR3 nucleotides read TGTGCCAGCAGCTTAACGGGACGGTCAGAGACCCAGTACTTC.

This clonotype was recorded a few times. The chain has TRBV27 and TRBJ2-1; 9 positions match TRBD2. Germline CDR1 is MNHEY and CDR2 is SMNVEV (reference sequence). The ends lost 5 bases at V and 5 bases at J; junction bases unmatched: 4. The CDR3 consists of 14 residues. CDR3 protein: CASSLTSGNNEQFF. In DNA, the CDR3 is TGTGCCAGCAGTCTGACTAGCGGCAACAATGAGCAGTTCTTC.

In regard to this clonotype: The junction differs from germline at one of its ends, possibly a read error. The gene calls are TRBV6-5 and TRBJ1-1; 10 bases align to TRBD1. The CDR3 is 15 residues long. In germline, CDR1 is MNHEY, CDR2 SVGAGI. CDR3 amino acids: CASSSGTGVGNEVFF. The CDR3 nucleotides read TGTGCCAGCAGTTCCGGGACAGGGGTTGGCAATGAAGTTTTCTTT.

This clonotype was recorded many times. The chain recombines TRBV4-1 with TRBJ2-1; D might be TRBD2 (5 bases). The V gene's germline CDR1 is MGHRA and CDR2 YSYEKL. V was cut by 1 base and J by 13 bases, with 17 bases left in between. The CDR3 is made up of 14 amino acids. The CDR3 region has the DNA TGCGCCAGCAGCCAAGGAGGCAAGCGGAGCGTCCAGTTCTTC. It codes for CASSQGGKRSVQFF.

The J gene is TRBJ1-4, the V gene TRBV4-1; D is uncertain. CDR1 is MGHRA, CDR2 YSYEKL, per germline. The CDR3 length is 17 residues. V shed 1 base and J shed 0 bases, with 12 bases lying between them. The CDR3, as DNA: TGCGCCAGCAGCCAAGGAGTGCGGGCCTCAACTAATGAAAAACTGTTTTTT. This sequence encodes CASSQGVRASTNEKLFF.

This clonotype was seen a few times. CDR3 residues: CASSPLRGQPQHF. CDR3 bases: TGTGCCAGCTCACCACTTCGAGGTCAGCCCCAGCATTTT. This chain joins TRBV18 and TRBJ1-5; D is ambiguous. The CDR3 sequence is 13 residues long. Germline lookup yields CDR1 KGHSH and CDR2 LQKENI. Trimming left V 1 base short and J 6 bases short, with 7 bases between.

The sample holds many counts of this clonotype. The chain couples TRBV5-1 to TRBJ2-1; D could derive from TRBD1 or TRBD2 (6 bases each). There are 14 residues in the CDR3. Looked up from germline, CDR1 is SGHRS and CDR2 is YFSETQ. The V and J ends lost 2 bases and 8 bases respectively, with 14 bases between them. The CDR3 DNA sequence: TGCGCCAGCAGCTTTGGCAGGGGAGGAGATGAGCAGTTCTTC. Encoded protein: CASSFGRGGDEQFF.

The genes are TRBV5-1 and TRBJ2-7; D perhaps matches TRBD2 (5 bases). V lost 4 bases and J 0 bases, leaving 11 bases between the germline ends. The CDR3 sequence is 14 residues long. CDR1 and CDR2 (germline): SGHRS, YFSETQ. The CDR3 DNA is TGCGCCAGCAGCCCAGGACTGGACTCCTACGAGCAGTACTTC. Its translation is CASSPGLDSYEQYF.

CDR3 residues: CASSQVLVRDRNTEAFF. CDR3 bases: TGCGCCAGCAGCCAAGTCTTGGTAAGGGATCGAAACACTGAAGCTTTCTTT. The chain is built from TRBV4-1 and TRBJ1-1, with D hard to call. The CDR3 sequence is 17 residues long. Germline CDR1 and CDR2: MGHRA and YSYEKL. V lost 1 base and J 2 bases, leaving 17 bases between the germline ends.

The V and J genes are TRBV19 and TRBJ2-1; D is undetermined. Deletions cut 8 bases from V and 6 bases from J, with 17 bases between. Germline loops: CDR1 LNHDA, CDR2 SQIVND (reference sequence). CDR3 length equals 14 residues. This CDR3 reads CASVGFAALNEQFF. In DNA, the CDR3 is TGTGCCAGTGTAGGGTTCGCAGCGCTCAATGAGCAGTTCTTC.